This TCR beta chain is from a study of cytomegalovirus exposure and HLA in healthy donors listed by TCRdb under 2017. Some background on the complete study: A later analysis indicated that the 120 validation repertoires were generated on the platform also employed for the 700 or so repertoires of the first cohort. The study aimed to test whether signatures of past pathogen exposure could be identified by cataloging public T cell receptors. Besides the first cohort of 666 subjects, a separate validation cohort made up of 120 different subjects was used. To predict cytomegalovirus infection status, the study brought together high-throughput TCR immunosequencing, statistical association of individual TCRs with disease status, and machine learning. Beyond this particular receptor, the publication reports: Most TCR sequences were seen in very few donors, while some public TCRs were found in many individuals. A few of the identified cytomegalovirus-associated TCR beta chains were confirmed in vitro to be specific for cytomegalovirus antigens. In both the original and validation cohorts, the classifier was reported to diagnose cytomegalovirus status with high specificity and sensitivity. In the study, approximately 150 TCR beta chains were listed as associated with cytomegalovirus. According to the authors, the approach could potentially be generalized to other disease states and immunological phenotypes. A later analysis found that TCRs clustered in the first cohort also tended to co-occur in the roughly 120 validation repertoires, with 94% of cluster scores above 0. All 120 or so repertoires were used to score co-occurrence in the validation cohort in a later analysis, because that analysis had no HLA typing for the cohort.

The donors belonged to the validation cohort of over a hundred subjects, which was separate from the approximately 700-subject first cohort. Preparation of the library involved the immunoSEQ multiplex PCR assay. As for the original processing: A statistical classification framework was developed to diagnose cytomegalovirus status using the catalog of TCR beta chain sequences. This is the immuneACCESS table as TCRdb keeps it, with only in-frame sequences that have V and J called. A part of the clones is gone; compared with another copy, unresolved V genes explain less than half, and the rest is unexplained. The V and J calls and clone size come from that table; D and trimming were worked out from the DNA. The sample contains about 220,000 clones, around 90% of them found a single time. The top ten hold approximately 1.1% of the sample. To note about this clone: Its antigen specificity is not known. Base qualities are not provided; no much larger clone lies one nucleotide away.

The sequencing input was PBMCs. The TCR originated in a woman under 30 in good health and CMV-seronegative.

In nucleotide form, the sequence is TGTGCCCGCGGCAGGGTCAGCGTAAGCTCCTACAATGAGCAGTTCTTC. The translation is CARGRVSVSSYNEQFF. The chain was built from TRBV2 and TRBJ2-1, with TRBD1 tentatively as D gene (5 bases match). Measured from the cysteine to the phenylalanine, the CDR3 is 16 residues long. Only the CDR3 DNA stays, 48 bases, in frame from base 1. The trim is 11 bases for V and 0 bases for J, with a gap of 20 bases between the germline ends. As encoded in the germline V gene, CDR1 is SNHLY while CDR2 is FYNNEI.